Below are 29 T cell receptor beta chains sequenced from a single sample in a study of response to subunit inactivated influenza vaccine. TCRdb independently ran MiXCR on the RT-PCR reads; one entry per CDR3 protein. This sample yields fewer than 600,000 distinct CDR3 sequences, of which roughly 7.6% are seen a single time; around 14% belongs to the top ten. Sequenced material: PBMCs from blood, taken around 25 months after vaccination. The receptors stem from a man between 45 and 75 years old who received an inactivated influenza vaccine.

The chain links TRBV20-1 to TRBJ2-2, with D uncertain. The CDR3 consists of 12 residues. The germline V and J ends were trimmed by 6 bases and 7 bases, with 12 bases remaining between them. Germline lookup yields CDR1 DFQATT and CDR2 SNEGSKA (reference sequence). CDR3 sequence: CSAKDPYGELFF. The CDR3 DNA reads TGCAGTGCAAAGGACCCGTACGGGGAGCTGTTTTTT.

This clonotype has just a few counts. The V and J genes are TRBV6-5 and TRBJ1-1; D uncertain. Germline V gene data show CDR1 as MNHEY and CDR2 as SVGAGI. Trimming pared 2 bases from V and 1 base from J, leaving 11 bases between. This CDR3 has 15 residues. The DNA of the CDR3 is TGTGCCAGCAGTTACGGCCGGGAGCGGAACACTGAAGCTTTCTTT. It codes for CASSYGRERNTEAFF.

This clonotype was picked up a small number of times. V is TRBV6-1 and J is TRBJ1-6; 8 nucleotides align to TRBD1. J lost 0 bases, V lost 8 bases, and 3 bases had no gene match. This CDR3 comprises 15 residues. Germline V lookup: CDR1 MNHNS, CDR2 SASEGT. CDR3 DNA sequence: TGTGCCAGCCGCGGGACAGGCTCCTATAATTCACCCCTCCACTTT. Translated, it gives CASRGTGSYNSPLHF.

This clonotype has a count of ten or more. The chain couples TRBV7-2 to TRBJ2-3; TRBD2 aligns across 8 bases. The CDR3 loop spans 14 amino acids. J gave up 4 bases and V 5 bases, and 5 bases lay outside the gene matches. Germline CDR1 and CDR2: SGHTA and FQGNSA. Here the CDR3 DNA reads TGTGCCAGCAGCGCAGCGGGAGTCTCAGATACGCAGTATTTT. Encoded protein: CASSAAGVSDTQYF.

The genes are TRBV4-1 and TRBJ1-1; no clear D. Germline CDR1 reads MGHRA; CDR2 reads YSYEKL. CDR3 length: 16 residues. Trimming took 2 bases from V and 3 from J, leaving 16 bases between them. CDR3 protein: CASSQYRATLDTEAFF. The CDR3 DNA is TGCGCCAGCAGCCAATATAGGGCGACGCTGGACACTGAAGCTTTCTTT.

CDR3 region: CASSRRLGSTDTQYF. For the CDR3, the DNA is TGCGCCAGCAGCCGTCGACTAGGTAGCACAGATACGCAGTATTTT. V gene TRBV4-3 combines with J gene TRBJ2-3, with D possibly being TRBD2 (6 bases). The CDR3 contains 15 residues. V lost 4 bases and J 0 bases, leaving 11 bases between the germline ends. Germline CDR1 LGHNA, CDR2 YSLEER.

This clonotype was seen a handful of times. The chain uses TRBV10-2 and TRBJ1-4; a weak D match, TRBD1 (6 bases). Looked up from germline, CDR1 is WSHSY and CDR2 is SAAADI. This CDR3 has 15 residues. Trimming shortened V by 5 bases and J by 2 bases, and 12 bases separated the two germline ends. CDR3 sequence: CASSRQGTTNEKLFF. CDR3 in DNA: TGCGCCAGCAGTAGGCAGGGGACTACTAATGAAAAACTGTTTTTT.

V and J are TRBV5-1 and TRBJ2-2, with a possible D match to TRBD2 (5 bases). Trimming shortened V by 1 base and J by 1 base, and 11 bases separated the two germline ends. This CDR3 has 16 residues. From germline, CDR1 is SGHRS and CDR2 YFSETQ. The DNA for the CDR3 is TGCGCCAGCAGCTTGAGCGGCAGGCTGAACACCGGGGAGCTGTTTTTT. Protein sequence: CASSLSGRLNTGELFF.

This clonotype occurred many times. This CDR3 reads CSARGGNTEAFF. The CDR3 region has the DNA TGCAGTGCTAGAGGGGGGAACACTGAAGCTTTCTTT. The chain has TRBV20-1 and TRBJ1-1; D is undetermined. Germline CDR1 reads DFQATT; CDR2 reads SNEGSKA (reference sequence). V lost 1 base and J lost 1, with 4 bases in between. This CDR3 is built from 12 residues.

The chain has TRBV11-2 and TRBJ2-1; 11 bases align to TRBD2. The CDR3 is made up of 19 amino acids. V trimming: 4 bases; J trimming: 3 bases; junction bases outside the gene matches: 14. CDR1 is SGHAT, CDR2 FQNNGV, per germline. CDR3 sequence reads: CASSSAGSGRGVGYNEQFF. Written as DNA, the CDR3 is TGTGCCAGCAGCTCCGCGGGTAGCGGGAGGGGGGTTGGCTACAATGAGCAGTTCTTC.

This clonotype was seen a handful of times. The chain uses TRBV2 and TRBJ2-3; 8 nucleotides line up with TRBD2. V lost 3 bases and J lost 4; bases outside the gene matches: 6. The CDR3 is 15 residues long. Looked up from germline, CDR1 is SNHLY and CDR2 is FYNNEI. Here the CDR3 reads CASSDVSGDADTQYF. As DNA, the CDR3 is TGTGCCAGCAGTGACGTTAGCGGGGATGCAGATACGCAGTATTTT.

This chain connects TRBV20-1 to TRBJ1-1; D is undetermined. The CDR3 has 14 residues. Trimming left V 3 bases short and J 0 bases short, with 11 bases between. The germline V gene has CDR1 DFQATT and CDR2 SNEGSKA (reference sequence). The CDR3 protein is CSASVGPMNTEAFF. The CDR3 DNA reads TGCAGTGCTAGCGTAGGACCTATGAACACTGAAGCTTTCTTT.

This clonotype has ten or more counts. CDR3 sequence reads: CASSLSDGYEQYF. The DNA for the CDR3 is TGTGCCAGCAGCCTCTCTGACGGCTACGAGCAGTACTTC. The chain links TRBV3-1 to TRBJ2-7; D remains unclear. This CDR3 region has 13 residues. The V gene's germline CDR1 is LGHDT and CDR2 YNNKEL (reference sequence). The V end was cut by 4 bases, the J end by 3 bases, with 10 bases between.

There are a few counts of this clonotype. V and J are TRBV4-3 and TRBJ2-3, with 7 nucleotides matching TRBD2. V trimming: 3 bases; J trimming: 6 bases; junction bases outside the gene matches: 9. CDR3 length: 15 residues. The germline gives CDR1 LGHNA, CDR2 YSLEER. The CDR3: CASSHLRTRQDTQYF. The CDR3 bases are TGCGCCAGCAGCCATCTCCGGACTAGGCAGGATACGCAGTATTTT.

Note on this clonotype: Since a much larger clone is just one base distant, this may be a read error. This chain links TRBV29-1 with TRBJ2-1, with a weak D call TRBD2 (6 bases). This CDR3 region has 14 residues. CDR1 SQVTM and CDR2 ANQGSEA come from the germline V gene. Trimming shortened V by 4 bases and J by 1 base, and 11 bases separated the two germline ends. The CDR3 DNA reads as TGCAGCGTTGTAGCGGCGCCTTCCTACAATGAGCAGTTCTTC. Encoded protein: CSVVAAPSYNEQFF.

This clonotype was counted a few times. CDR3 sequence: CSATSGGADEQYF. The CDR3 DNA reads TGCAGTGCTACTAGCGGGGGGGCCGACGAGCAGTACTTC. V and J are TRBV20-1 and TRBJ2-7, with TRBD2 matching 12 bases. V gave up 4 bases and J gave up 5 bases; unmatched junction bases: 3. Per the germline V gene, CDR1 is DFQATT and CDR2 is SNEGSKA (reference sequence). The length of the CDR3 is 13 residues.

The table lists this clonotype with many counts. This chain connects TRBV12-3 or TRBV12-4 to TRBJ1-5; weak D call: TRBD1 (5 bases). V dropped 3 bases and J dropped 2 bases, with 17 bases sitting between them. CDR3 length: 17 residues. The DNA for the CDR3 is TGTGCCAGCAGTTTCGGAATGGGGGTTTGGGGCAATCAGCCCCAGCATTTT. Protein: CASSFGMGVWGNQPQHF.

This clonotype was detected ten times or more. CDR3 DNA: TGTGCCAGCAGTTTCATGTCTCTAAGAGGCAATGAGCAGTTCTTC. Encoded protein: CASSFMSLRGNEQFF. The chain carries TRBV12-3 or TRBV12-4 and TRBJ2-1; D gene uncertain. Trimming left V 3 bases short and J 6 bases short, with 15 bases between. This CDR3 is built from 15 residues.

This clonotype has a count of ten or more. V and J are TRBV11-2 and TRBJ1-2; no clear D. From germline, CDR1 is SGHAT and CDR2 FQNNGV. V lost 0 bases, J lost 5 bases, and 10 bases lay in between. There are 14 residues in the CDR3. The CDR3 loop is CASSLDLRLYGYTF. DNA of the CDR3: TGTGCCAGCAGCTTAGATCTCCGCCTTTATGGCTACACCTTC.

This clonotype was counted a few times. The chain has TRBV5-5 and TRBJ2-7; D ambiguous. The V and J ends lost 4 bases and 7 bases respectively, with 18 bases between them. Germline V gene sequence: CDR1 SGHKS, CDR2 YYEKEE (reference sequence). The CDR3 covers 14 residues. CDR3: CASSNTRHAIEQYF. The CDR3 DNA is TGTGCCAGCAGCAACACAAGACATGCCATTGAGCAGTACTTC. Combining the CDR3 with reference TRBV5-5 and TRBJ2-7 gives the whole variable domain DAGVTQSPTHLIKTRGQQVTLRCSPISGHKSVSWYQQVLGQGPQFIFQYYEKEERGRGNFPDRFSARQFPNYSSELNVNALLLGDSALYLCASSNTRHAIEQYFGPGTRLTVT.

V gene TRBV18 combines with J gene TRBJ2-3, with TRBD1 matching 8 bases. The trim removed 1 base at V and 5 bases at J, leaving 5 bases unmatched. The CDR3 sequence is 15 residues long. The V gene's germline CDR1 is KGHSH and CDR2 LQKENI. The CDR3 loop reads CASSPRRGPGDTQYF. In DNA form, the CDR3 reads TGTGCCAGCTCACCACGCAGGGGGCCGGGAGATACGCAGTATTTT.

Notes on this clonotype: The CDR3 does not end in the conserved phenylalanine or tryptophan, so this is likely a read error. The chain is built from TRBV4-3 and TRBJ1-1, with D hard to call. The CDR3 consists of 13 residues. Germline V lookup: CDR1 LGHNA, CDR2 YSLEER. V was pared by 3 bases and J by 1 base, with 6 bases between. This CDR3 is CASSHNRNTEAFS. The CDR3 region has the DNA TGCGCCAGCAGCCACAACAGGAACACTGAAGCTTTCTCT.

This chain links TRBV3-1 with TRBJ2-2, with D tentatively TRBD2 (5 bases). V was trimmed by 4 bases and J by 1 base, leaving 13 bases between them. The CDR3 contains 16 residues. Germline values: CDR1 LGHDT, CDR2 YNNKEL (reference sequence). The DNA for the CDR3 is TGTGCCAGCAGCCCCCTTCCGGGAATGAACACCGGGGAGCTGTTTTTT. Residues: CASSPLPGMNTGELFF.

This clonotype turned up a few times. This chain links TRBV7-2 with TRBJ2-1; TRBD2 aligns across 11 bases. The V segment lost 4 bases and the J segment 4 bases; nucleotides outside the gene matches: 9. The CDR3 consists of 17 residues. Germline V gene lookup returns CDR1 SGHTA and CDR2 FQGNSA. Here the CDR3 reads CASSSPGLAVVYNEQFF. In nucleotides, the CDR3 is TGTGCCAGCAGCTCGCCGGGACTAGCGGTGGTTTACAATGAGCAGTTCTTC.

The rearrangement uses TRBV7-8 and TRBJ1-2; perhaps TRBD1 as D (5 bases). CDR3 length: 13 amino acids. V gave up 4 bases and J gave up 4 bases, with 10 bases separating them. The V gene's germline CDR1 is SGHVS and CDR2 FQNEAQ. DNA for the CDR3: TGTGCCAGCAGCTCCAGGGAGGGCTATGGCTACACCTTC. Translated, it gives CASSSREGYGYTF.

To note about this clonotype: Given a much more abundant clone one base away, this may be a read error. The chain couples TRBV4-1 to TRBJ2-1, with no clear D. Looked up from germline, CDR1 is MGHRA and CDR2 is YSYEKL. The CDR3 length is 14 residues. The CDR3 sequence: CASSQEVLYNEQIF. CDR3 bases: TGCGCCAGCAGCCAAGAAGTCCTTTACAATGAGCAGATCTTC.

This clonotype was recorded at least ten times. The chain employs TRBV20-1 and TRBJ2-4, with no clear D. There are 15 residues in the CDR3. Germline lookup yields CDR1 DFQATT and CDR2 SNEGSKA (reference sequence). The V gene lost 5 bases and the J gene lost 0 bases, with 14 bases spanning the gap. In nucleotides, the CDR3 is TGCAGTGCTCCCCAAGGCTCACTAGCCAAAAACATTCAGTACTTC. Protein: CSAPQGSLAKNIQYF.

This clonotype appeared many times. The chain joins TRBV20-1 to TRBJ2-2; 8 nucleotides line up with TRBD1. Germline CDR1 DFQATT, CDR2 SNEGSKA (reference sequence). Trimming took 5 bases from V and 3 from J; bases not matched to a gene: 8. CDR3 size: 15 residues. The CDR3 reads CSAQRLDRDTGELFF. CDR3 nucleotide sequence: TGCAGTGCTCAAAGATTGGACAGGGACACCGGGGAGCTGTTTTTT.

This chain connects TRBV12-3 or TRBV12-4 to TRBJ1-2; D is unresolved. V was trimmed by 6 bases and J by 4 bases, leaving 15 bases between them. The CDR3 extends over 14 amino acids. The CDR3 DNA follows: TGTGCCAGCAGATCGGTTGGAGGTCCCTATGGCTACACCTTC. This translates into CASRSVGGPYGYTF.